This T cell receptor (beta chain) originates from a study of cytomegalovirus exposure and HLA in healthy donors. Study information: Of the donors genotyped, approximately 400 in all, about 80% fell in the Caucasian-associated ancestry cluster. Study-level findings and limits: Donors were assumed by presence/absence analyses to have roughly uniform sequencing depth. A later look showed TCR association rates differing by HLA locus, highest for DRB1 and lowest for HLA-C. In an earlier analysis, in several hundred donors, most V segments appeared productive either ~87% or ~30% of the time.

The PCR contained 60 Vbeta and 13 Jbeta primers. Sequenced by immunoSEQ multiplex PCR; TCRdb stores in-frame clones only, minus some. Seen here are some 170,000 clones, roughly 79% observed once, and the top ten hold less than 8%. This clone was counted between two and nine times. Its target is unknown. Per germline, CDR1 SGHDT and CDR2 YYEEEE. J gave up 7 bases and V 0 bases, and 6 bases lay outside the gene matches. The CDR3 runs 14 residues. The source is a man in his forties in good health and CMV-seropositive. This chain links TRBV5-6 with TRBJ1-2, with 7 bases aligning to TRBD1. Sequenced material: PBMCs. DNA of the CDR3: TGTGCCAGCAGCTTGGGACAGGGCACTGGTGGCTACACCTTC. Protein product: CASSLGQGTGGYTF.